Listed here is a single T cell receptor beta chain. CDR1 and CDR2 (germline): SGHAT, FQNNGV. Trimming took 5 bases from V and 10 from J, leaving 24 bases between them. The CDR3 has 15 residues. Clones were read by immunoSEQ multiplex PCR, and TCRdb kept only the in-frame ones, dropping some. The sample carries 130,000 or so clones, roughly 84% recorded once. These data are taken from a study of T cell responses to AZD1222 COVID-19 vaccine. Specimen: peripheral blood, collected 28 days after the second AZD1222 dose. The sequence was collected from an adult who received the AZD1222 COVID-19 vaccine. The chain couples TRBV11-2 to TRBJ2-7; tentatively, D is TRBD1 or TRBD2 (5 bases each). The CDR3 spells CASSVSRGTTQGQYF. The CDR3 DNA reads as TGTGCCAGCAGCGTATCCCGGGGCACCACCCAAGGACAGTACTTC.